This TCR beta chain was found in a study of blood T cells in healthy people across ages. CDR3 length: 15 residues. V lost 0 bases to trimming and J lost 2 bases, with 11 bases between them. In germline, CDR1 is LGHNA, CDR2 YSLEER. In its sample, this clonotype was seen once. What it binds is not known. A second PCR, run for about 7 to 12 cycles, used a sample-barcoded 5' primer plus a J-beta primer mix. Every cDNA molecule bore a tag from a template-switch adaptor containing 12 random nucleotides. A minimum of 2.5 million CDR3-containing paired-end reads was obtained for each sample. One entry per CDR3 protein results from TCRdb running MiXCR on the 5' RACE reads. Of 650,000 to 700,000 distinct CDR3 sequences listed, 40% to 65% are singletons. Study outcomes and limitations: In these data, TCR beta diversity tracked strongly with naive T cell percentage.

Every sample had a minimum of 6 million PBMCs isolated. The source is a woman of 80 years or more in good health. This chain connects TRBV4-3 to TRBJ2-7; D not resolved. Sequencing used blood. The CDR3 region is CASSQDLSAPYEQYF. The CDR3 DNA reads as TGCGCCAGCAGCCAAGATCTGAGTGCCCCCTACGAGCAGTACTTC.